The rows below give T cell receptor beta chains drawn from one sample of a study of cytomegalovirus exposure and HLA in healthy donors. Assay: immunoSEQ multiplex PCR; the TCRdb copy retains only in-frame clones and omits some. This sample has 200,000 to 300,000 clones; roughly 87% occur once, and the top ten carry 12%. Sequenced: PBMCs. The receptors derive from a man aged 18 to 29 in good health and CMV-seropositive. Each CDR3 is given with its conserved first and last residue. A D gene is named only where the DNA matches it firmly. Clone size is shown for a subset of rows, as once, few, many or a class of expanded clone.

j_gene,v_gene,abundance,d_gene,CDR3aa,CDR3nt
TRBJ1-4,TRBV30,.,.,CAWSVRGGMEKLFF,TGTGCCTGGAGTGTACGTGGGGGTATGGAAAAACTGTTTTTT
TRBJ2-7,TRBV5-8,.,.,CASSTDRAYEQYF,TGTGCCAGCAGCACGGACAGAGCCTACGAGCAGTACTTC
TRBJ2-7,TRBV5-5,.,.,CASSLAGVIGYEQYF,TGTGCCAGCAGCTTGGCCGGGGTAATAGGCTACGAGCAGTACTTC
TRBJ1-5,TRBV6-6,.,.,CASSPRALQPQHF,TGTGCCAGCAGCCCCCGGGCCCTTCAGCCCCAGCATTTT
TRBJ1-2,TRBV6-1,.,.,CASSVDSYGYTF,TGTGCCAGCAGTGTGGACAGCTATGGCTACACCTTC
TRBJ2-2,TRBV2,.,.,CASSDGWWGGELFF,TGTGCCAGCAGTGACGGGTGGTGGGGTGGGGAGCTGTTTTTT
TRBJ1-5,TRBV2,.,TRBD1,CASSEPGGQPQHF,TGTGCCAGCAGTGAACCAGGGGGTCAGCCCCAGCATTTT
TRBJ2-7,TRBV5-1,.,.,CASSLESGLPYEQYF,TGCGCCAGCAGCTTGGAATCAGGGTTACCCTACGAGCAGTACTTC
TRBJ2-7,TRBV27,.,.,CASSRGSFGEQYF,TGTGCCAGCAGTCGAGGTAGTTTTGGCGAGCAGTACTTC
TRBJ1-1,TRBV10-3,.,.,CAISEGGGTEAFF,TGTGCCATCAGTGAGGGGGGAGGTACTGAAGCTTTCTTT
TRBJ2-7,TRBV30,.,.,CAWSVRWSGYYEQYF,TGTGCCTGGAGTGTACGTTGGAGCGGATACTACGAGCAGTACTTC
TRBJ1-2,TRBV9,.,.,CASSPRQSNYGYTF,TGTGCCAGCAGCCCCCGGCAGAGTAACTATGGCTACACCTTC
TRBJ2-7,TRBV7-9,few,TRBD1,CASSPGQGIYEQYF,TGTGCCAGCAGCCCGGGACAGGGAATCTACGAGCAGTACTTC
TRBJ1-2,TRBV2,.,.,CASRHRQDYYGYTF,TGTGCCAGCAGACATAGACAGGACTACTATGGCTACACCTTC
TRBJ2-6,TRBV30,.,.,CAWLLMRSRANVLTF,TGTGCCTGGCTTCTCATGCGTAGTCGGGCCAACGTCCTGACTTTC
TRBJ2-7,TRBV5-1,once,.,CASSLVGGRSYEQYF,TGCGCCAGCAGCTTAGTGGGAGGAAGGTCCTACGAGCAGTACTTC
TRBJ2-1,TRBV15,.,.,CATSVYNEQFF,TGTGCCACCAGCGTTTACAATGAGCAGTTCTTC
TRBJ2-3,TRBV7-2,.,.,CASSLLRGYTDTQYF,TGTGCCAGCAGCCTTTTGCGAGGGTACACAGATACGCAGTATTTT
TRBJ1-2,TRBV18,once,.,CASSPYPTIDTNYGYTF,TGTGCCAGCTCACCATATCCTACGATAGATACTAACTATGGCTACACCTTC
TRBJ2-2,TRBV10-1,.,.,CASSDLSTPGELFF,TGCGCCAGCAGTGATCTGTCGACCCCCGGGGAGCTGTTTTTT
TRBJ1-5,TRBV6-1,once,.,CASSEPWGDQPQHF,TGTGCCAGCAGTGAACCGTGGGGGGATCAGCCCCAGCATTTT
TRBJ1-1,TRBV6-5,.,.,CASSFSVNTEAFF,TGTGCCAGCAGTTTCAGCGTGAACACTGAAGCTTTCTTT
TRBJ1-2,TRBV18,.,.,CASSPQSPGDVGYTF,TGTGCCAGCTCACCACAATCTCCGGGGGATGTAGGCTACACCTTC
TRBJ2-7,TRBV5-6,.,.,CASSLAGITYEQYF,TGTGCCAGCAGCTTGGCAGGGATCACCTACGAGCAGTACTTC
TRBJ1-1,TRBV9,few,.,CASIGAFF,TGTGCCAGTATCGGGGCTTTCTTT
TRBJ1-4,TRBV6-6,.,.,CASRQITGRNEKLFF,TGTGCCAGCAGACAAATTACAGGGCGCAATGAAAAACTGTTTTTT
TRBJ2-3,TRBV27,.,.,CASSLVRADTQYF,TGTGCCAGCAGTTTAGTCAGGGCAGATACGCAGTATTTT
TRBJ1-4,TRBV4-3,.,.,CASSKSSADLNEKLFF,TGCGCCAGCAGCAAGTCTTCAGCCGACTTAAATGAAAAACTGTTTTTT
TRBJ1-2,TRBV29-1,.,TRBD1,CSVDTWTGAGYTF,TGCAGCGTTGACACTTGGACAGGGGCTGGCTACACCTTC
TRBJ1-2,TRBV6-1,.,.,CASSPVTVYGYTF,TGTGCCAGCAGCCCAGTAACGGTCTACGGCTACACCTTC
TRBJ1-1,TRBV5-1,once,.,CASSLVLQGEAFF,TGCGCCAGCAGCTTGGTATTACAGGGTGAAGCTTTCTTT
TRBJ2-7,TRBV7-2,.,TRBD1,CASSTSTGTRSEQYF,TGTGCCAGCAGCACTTCGACAGGGACCCGCTCCGAGCAGTACTTC
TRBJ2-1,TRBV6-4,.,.,CASSEDYKTRVFF,TGTGCCAGCAGTGAGGATTACAAGACTAGGGTGTTCTTC
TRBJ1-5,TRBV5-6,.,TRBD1,CASSGQGNQPQHF,TGTGCCAGCAGTGGACAGGGCAATCAGCCCCAGCATTTT
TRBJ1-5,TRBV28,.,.,CASSLPARGAGNQPQHF,TGTGCCAGCAGTCTCCCGGCCCGGGGCGCAGGCAATCAGCCCCAGCATTTT
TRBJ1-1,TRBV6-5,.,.,CASIWTPRADTEAFF,TGTGCCAGCATCTGGACACCAAGGGCAGACACTGAAGCTTTCTTT
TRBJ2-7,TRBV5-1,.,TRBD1,CASSTGQGATSYEQYF,TGCGCCAGCAGCACCGGACAGGGGGCCACCTCCTACGAGCAGTACTTC
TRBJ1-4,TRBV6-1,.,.,CASSPSGTTNEKLFF,TGTGCCAGCAGTCCTTCAGGGACGACTAATGAAAAACTGTTTTTT
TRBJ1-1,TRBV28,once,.,CASSFTEEAFF,TGTGCCAGCAGTTTCACGGAAGAAGCTTTCTTT
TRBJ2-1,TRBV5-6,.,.,CASRVGLEQFF,TGTGCCAGCAGAGTTGGGCTTGAGCAGTTCTTC
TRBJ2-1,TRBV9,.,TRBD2,CASSVGLAGGSSSYNEQFF,TGTGCCAGCAGCGTAGGACTAGCGGGAGGCTCGAGCTCCTACAATGAGCAGTTCTTC
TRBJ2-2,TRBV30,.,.,CAWSDVGYQNTGELFF,TGTGCCTGGAGTGATGTGGGATACCAGAACACCGGGGAGCTGTTTTTT
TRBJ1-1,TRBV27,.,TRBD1,CASRPGTGRAGTEAFF,TGTGCCAGCAGACCAGGGACAGGGAGAGCAGGCACTGAAGCTTTCTTT
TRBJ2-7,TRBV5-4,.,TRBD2,CASSSEGGRGPYEQYF,TGTGCCAGCAGCTCGGAGGGCGGGAGAGGACCCTACGAGCAGTACTTC
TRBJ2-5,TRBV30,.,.,CAWSGPGSWGETQYF,TGTGCCTGGAGTGGCCCGGGATCCTGGGGAGAGACCCAGTACTTC
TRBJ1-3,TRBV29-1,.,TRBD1,CSVTSRDRLDTIYF,TGCAGCGTCACCTCCCGGGACAGGTTAGACACCATATATTTT
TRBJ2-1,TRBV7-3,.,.,CASRIGPGNNEQFF,TGTGCCAGCAGAATAGGACCCGGCAACAATGAGCAGTTCTTC